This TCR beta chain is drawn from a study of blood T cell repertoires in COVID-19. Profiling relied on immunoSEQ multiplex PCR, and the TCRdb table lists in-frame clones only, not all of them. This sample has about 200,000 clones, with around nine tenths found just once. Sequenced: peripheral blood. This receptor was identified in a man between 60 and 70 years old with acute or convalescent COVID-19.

CDR3 residues: CASSPRGNNSPLHF. As DNA, the CDR3 is TGTGCCAGCAGCCCCAGGGGGAATAATTCACCCCTCCACTTT. The rearrangement links TRBV9 to TRBJ1-6, with 7 positions matching TRBD1. The CDR3 is 14 amino acids. After removal of 4 bases from V and 5 bases from J, the junction contained 3 bases not matched to a gene. The V gene's germline CDR1 is SGDLS and CDR2 YYNGEE.